The 5 T cell receptor beta chains in this list originate from one sample, sequenced in a study of blood T cells in healthy people across ages. Next came a second PCR, run for about 6 to 11 cycles, which used a sample-barcoded 5' primer along with a J-beta primer mix. TCRdb used MiXCR to reprocess the 5' RACE reads, holding one entry per CDR3 protein. The repertoire holds roughly 1.5 million distinct CDR3 sequences, 35% to 45% seen once, with about 4% in the top ten. The sequencing input was blood. The receptors originated from a woman aged 18-29 years in good health.

The gene calls are TRBV20-1 and TRBJ2-5, with TRBD2 matching over 7 bases. Germline V gene lookup returns CDR1 DFQATT and CDR2 SNEGSKA (reference sequence). The CDR3 consists of 15 residues. V lost 1 base, J lost 2 bases, and 7 bases stayed unmatched. CDR3: CSARGGSTVQETQYF. In DNA, the CDR3 is TGCAGTGCTAGAGGCGGGAGTACGGTACAAGAGACCCAGTACTTC.

The rearrangement joins TRBV2 to TRBJ2-5; 11 nucleotides match TRBD2. V lost 9 bases and J lost 1; bases outside the gene matches: 4. The CDR3 runs to 14 residues. Germline V gene lookup returns CDR1 SNHLY and CDR2 FYNNEI. CDR3: CASRGLAVQETQYF. The CDR3 DNA reads as TGTGCCAGTAGGGGACTAGCGGTCCAAGAGACCCAGTACTTC.

The V gene is TRBV12-3 or TRBV12-4, the J gene TRBJ1-2; TRBD1 matches 10 bases. V dropped 6 bases and J dropped 2; count of bases not matched to a gene: 6. The CDR3 runs to 15 residues. CDR3: CASSWVTGGNYGYTF. The CDR3, as DNA: TGTGCCAGCAGCTGGGTGACAGGGGGCAACTATGGCTACACCTTC.

A few counts support this clonotype. The chain recombines TRBV10-3 with TRBJ2-1, with no clear D. CDR1 and CDR2 (germline): ENHRY, SYGVKD. This CDR3 spans 11 amino acids. V lost 0 bases and J lost 10, with 4 bases in between. CDR3 coding DNA: TGTGCCATCAGTGAGTCAGGGGAGCAGTTCTTC. Its translation is CAISESGEQFF.

This clonotype appeared a few times. This sequence joins TRBV24-1 and TRBJ2-5, with a tentative D call TRBD1 (6 bases). CDR3 length: 13 amino acids. V lost 4 bases, J lost 5 bases, and 10 bases lay in between. The germline gives CDR1 KGHDR, CDR2 SFDVKD. Here the CDR3 reads CATSDQGTETQYF. The CDR3 DNA is TGTGCCACCAGTGACCAGGGGACGGAGACCCAGTACTTC.